This entry describes one T cell receptor (beta chain). Its specificity is unknown. With 60 Vbeta and 13 Jbeta primers, the PCR was carried out. This table comes from immunoSEQ multiplex PCR, and its TCRdb copy is limited to in-frame clones, with some not included. The sample carries under 200,000 clones, over 70% recorded once. This record belongs to a study of cytomegalovirus exposure and HLA in healthy donors. CDR3 size: 15 residues. Trimming at V came to 6 bases and at J to 3 bases, leaving 11 bases not matched to a gene. Germline V gene data show CDR1 as SQVTM and CDR2 as ANQGSEA. Study-wide results and caveats: Most sequenced TCRs were rare (though some public TCRs occurred in many donors).

V and J are TRBV29-1 and TRBJ2-3; 8 positions match TRBD2. The sequenced material came from PBMCs. The clonotype comes from a woman in her forties or fifties in good health and CMV-seropositive. The CDR3 reads CSVPTAPGGTDTQYF. CDR3 nucleotide sequence: TGCAGCGTGCCGACAGCCCCGGGAGGGACAGATACGCAGTATTTT.